These 6 T cell receptor beta chains originate from one sample sequenced in a study of blood T cells in healthy people across ages. A J-beta primer mix and a sample-barcoded 5' primer were used in a second PCR of roughly 7 to 12 cycles. MiXCR was run by TCRdb on the 5' RACE reads, yielding one entry per CDR3 protein. This sample carries 710,000 or so distinct CDR3 sequences, approximately 29% of them seen once, and the ten largest clones take approximately 15%. Sequencing input: blood. The source of these receptors is a woman older than 75 in good health.

The rearrangement links TRBV4-3 to TRBJ1-1, with 7 nucleotides matching TRBD1. Trimming removed 0 bases from V and 5 bases from J; junction bases left unmatched: 3. Germline CDR1 LGHNA, CDR2 YSLEER. This CDR3 region has 14 residues. In nucleotides, the CDR3 is TGCGCCAGCAGCCAAGAACAGGGGAGGACTGAAGCTTTCTTT. Translating it yields CASSQEQGRTEAFF.

At least ten counts were recorded for this clonotype. The chain recombines TRBV29-1 with TRBJ2-1; D might be TRBD2 (6 bases). V lost 3 bases and J lost 3, with 12 bases in between. This CDR3 has 14 residues. The germline gives CDR1 SQVTM, CDR2 ANQGSEA. The CDR3 nucleotides are TGCAGCGTTGAGGCGGGGTGGAGCTACAATGAGCAGTTCTTC. Its translation: CSVEAGWSYNEQFF.

The chain has TRBV5-4 and TRBJ2-5; TRBD1 might be the D (7 bases). Germline V lookup: CDR1 SGHNT, CDR2 YYREEE (reference sequence). The CDR3 is 14 amino acids. V was cut by 4 bases and J by 4 bases, with 14 bases left in between. The DNA for the CDR3 is TGTGCCAGCAGCAAGGAGGGGGCGGGAGAGACCCAGTACTTC. It codes for CASSKEGAGETQYF.

This clonotype was found many times. The V call is TRBV13, the J call TRBJ1-2, with unresolved D. CDR3 length: 11 amino acids. Germline V lookup: CDR1 PRHDT, CDR2 FYEKMQ (reference sequence). V dropped 8 bases and J dropped 7 bases, with 11 bases sitting between them. The CDR3 DNA follows: TGTGCCAGCTCTTCTTATCCTGGCTACACCTTC. Translation: CASSSYPGYTF.

The V gene is TRBV12-3 or TRBV12-4, the J gene TRBJ2-4; 7 bases are shared with TRBD1. This CDR3 comprises 15 residues. The trim removed 7 bases at V and 0 bases at J, leaving 6 bases unmatched. For the CDR3, the DNA is TGTGCCAGCACCCGGGACAGCAAAGCCAAAAACATTCAGTACTTC. Translated: CASTRDSKAKNIQYF.

This clonotype was recorded many times. The gene calls are TRBV6-5 and TRBJ2-7, with D possibly matching TRBD1 (6 bases). The V gene's germline CDR1 is MNHEY and CDR2 SVGAGI. The V gene lost 0 bases and the J gene lost 6 bases, with 15 bases spanning the gap. This CDR3 spans 15 amino acids. CDR3 residues: CASSYSGQIPGEQYF. CDR3 bases: TGTGCCAGCAGTTACTCAGGACAGATTCCCGGCGAGCAGTACTTC.